Included here is one TCR beta chain sequence, with context. The data are from a study of beta chain features in type 1 diabetes. Purity exceeding 95% was reached by all sorted populations. Germline values: CDR1 LNHDA, CDR2 SQIVND (reference sequence). The CDR3 length is 15 residues. Trimming stripped 7 bases from V and 3 bases from J, with 13 bases between. Investigators reverse transcribed all isolated RNA, so they sequenced expressed TCRB transcripts. Assay used: immunoSEQ multiplex PCR; TCRdb lists only in-frame clones, some missing. Among approximately 5,800 clones listed, roughly three quarters were seen once.

Sequenced: Tregs from blood. This chain links TRBV19 with TRBJ2-6, with a tentative D call TRBD1 (6 bases). The origin of this receptor is a man younger than 35 in good health. The CDR3 DNA follows: TGTGCCAGTATGTCAGGGGCGCTTGGGGCCAACGTCCTGACTTTC. Amino acids: CASMSGALGANVLTF.